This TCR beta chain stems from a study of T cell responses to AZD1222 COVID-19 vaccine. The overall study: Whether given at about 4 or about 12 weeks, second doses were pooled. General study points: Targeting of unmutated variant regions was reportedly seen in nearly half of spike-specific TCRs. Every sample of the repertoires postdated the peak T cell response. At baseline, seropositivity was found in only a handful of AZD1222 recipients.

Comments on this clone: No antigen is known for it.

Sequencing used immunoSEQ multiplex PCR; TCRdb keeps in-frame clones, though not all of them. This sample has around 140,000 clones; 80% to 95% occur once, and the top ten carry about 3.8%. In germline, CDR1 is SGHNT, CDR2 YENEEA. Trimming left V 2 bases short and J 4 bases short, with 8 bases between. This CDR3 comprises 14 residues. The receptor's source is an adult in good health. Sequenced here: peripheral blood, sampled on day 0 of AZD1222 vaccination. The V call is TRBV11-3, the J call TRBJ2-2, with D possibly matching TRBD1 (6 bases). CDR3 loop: CASSLMGATGELFF. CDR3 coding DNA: TGTGCCAGCAGCTTAATGGGGGCCACCGGGGAGCTGTTTTTT.